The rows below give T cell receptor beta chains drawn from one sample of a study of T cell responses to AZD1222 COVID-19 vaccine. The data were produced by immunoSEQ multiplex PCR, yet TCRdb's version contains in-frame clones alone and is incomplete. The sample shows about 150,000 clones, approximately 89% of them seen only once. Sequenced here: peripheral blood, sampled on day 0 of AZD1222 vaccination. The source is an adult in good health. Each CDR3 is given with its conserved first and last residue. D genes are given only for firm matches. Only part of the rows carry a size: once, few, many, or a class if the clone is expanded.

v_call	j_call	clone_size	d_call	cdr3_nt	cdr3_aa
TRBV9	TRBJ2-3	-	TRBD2	TGTGCCAGCAGCACCCTAGCGGGAGGGCCCGATACGCAGTATTTT	CASSTLAGGPDTQYF
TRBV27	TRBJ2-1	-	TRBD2	TGTGCCAGCAGTTCCGGGACTAGCGGCAGAAATGAGCAGTTCTTC	CASSSGTSGRNEQFF
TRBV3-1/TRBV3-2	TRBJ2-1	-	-	TGTGCCAGCAGCCAAGAGGGGTTCCGGTACAATGAGCAGTTCTTC	CASSQEGFRYNEQFF
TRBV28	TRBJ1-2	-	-	TGTGCCAGCAGGAAACCTCTCTATGGCTACACCTTC	CASRKPLYGYTF
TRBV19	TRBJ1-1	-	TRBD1	TGTGCCAGTCAGGACAGGGGGCTACTATTGAACACTGAAGCTTTCTTT	CASQDRGLLLNTEAFF
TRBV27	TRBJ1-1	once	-	TGTGCCAGCAGGCCCCGGGTCAGGAACACTGAAGCTTTCTTT	CASRPRVRNTEAFF
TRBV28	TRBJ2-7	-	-	TGTGCCAGCACCGACCCCCCAGGGACCTACGAGCAGTACTTC	CASTDPPGTYEQYF
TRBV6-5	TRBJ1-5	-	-	TGTGCCAGCAGATCGACAGCGGGTAGAGGGCAGCCCCAGCATTTT	CASRSTAGRGQPQHF
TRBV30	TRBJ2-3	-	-	TGTGCCTGGAGTATCGCTAGCGGCACAGATACGCAGTATTTT	CAWSIASGTDTQYF
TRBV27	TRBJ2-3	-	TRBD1	TGTGCCATCCGACAGGGGGAGTCAGATACGCAGTATTTT	CAIRQGESDTQYF
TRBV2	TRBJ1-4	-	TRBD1	TGTGCCACGTCAGGGGGACGGAGGAATGAAAAACTGTTTTTT	CATSGGRRNEKLFF
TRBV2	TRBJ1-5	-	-	TGTGCCAGCAGGCGGGGTCCGAGCAATCAGCCCCAGCATTTT	CASRRGPSNQPQHF
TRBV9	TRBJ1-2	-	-	TGTGCCAGCAGCACCGGGGCGGATGGCTACACCTTC	CASSTGADGYTF
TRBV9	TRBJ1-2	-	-	TGTGCCAGCAGCGGCCGGGACATCGGTGGACCCTACTATGGCTACACCTTC	CASSGRDIGGPYYGYTF
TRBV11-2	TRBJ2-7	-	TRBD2	TGTGCCAGCAGCGCTTCGGTGGGAGGGTACGAGCAGTACTTC	CASSASVGGYEQYF
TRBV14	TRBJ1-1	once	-	TGTGCCAGCAGCCAAGAGCCGGGTTCGGGACCGAACACTGAAGCTTTCTTT	CASSQEPGSGPNTEAFF